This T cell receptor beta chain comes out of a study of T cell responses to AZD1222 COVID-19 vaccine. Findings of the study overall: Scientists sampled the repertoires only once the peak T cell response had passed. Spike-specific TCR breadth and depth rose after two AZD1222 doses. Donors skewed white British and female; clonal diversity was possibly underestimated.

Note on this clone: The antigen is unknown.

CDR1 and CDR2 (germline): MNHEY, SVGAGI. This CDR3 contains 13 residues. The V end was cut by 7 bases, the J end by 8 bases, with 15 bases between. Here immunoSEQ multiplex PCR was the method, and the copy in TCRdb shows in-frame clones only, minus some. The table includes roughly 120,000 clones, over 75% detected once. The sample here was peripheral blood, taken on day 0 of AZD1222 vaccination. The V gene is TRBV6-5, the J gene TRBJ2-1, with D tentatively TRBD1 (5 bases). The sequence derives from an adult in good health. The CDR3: CASIGVGYDEQFF. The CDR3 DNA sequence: TGTGCCAGCATAGGGGTTGGTTACGATGAGCAGTTCTTC.